Sequencing of this T cell receptor (beta chain) was carried out in a study of blood T cell repertoires in COVID-19 (dated by TCRdb to 2018 to 2020). Notes on the research overall: Samples from collaborators originated in the United States, Italy and Spain and spanned both the acute and convalescent phases of COVID-19. The material from the prospective study consisted of cDNA or gDNA derived from T cells, B-cell-depleted T cells, or PBMCs. Deeply sampled blood TCRbeta repertoires from subjects exposed to, actively infected with, or recovered from COVID-19 were included in the dataset. The repertoires were made available in a free public database intended to serve as a resource for research on the immune response to SARS-CoV-2. The samples were drawn from the first 160 participants of the ongoing ImmuneRACE study and from 1,200 or so subjects provided by 6 global collaborators. Sample metadata almost always included a de-identified subject ID, COVID-19 status, age in years and sex. Where HLA class I and class II types were available, the types were taken from metadata supplied by the sample provider, not from assay-based typing.

At one collaborating source in Seattle, patients were enrolled during active infection and were followed longitudinally through the course of disease. Collaborating institutions collected whole blood in K2EDTA tubes following their own protocols. For TCRbeta analysis, collaborators shipped samples as frozen whole blood, isolated PBMCs, or DNA extracted from either of those sample types. Broader findings and caveats from the paper: The quantity of clinical and demographic metadata differed by source and by participant and was supplied without curation.

About this clone itself: Which antigen it targets is not known. Base qualities are not recorded, but no much larger clone differs from it by a single base.

Including the terminal cysteine and phenylalanine, the CDR3 comprises 16 residues. Left in the record is the CDR3 DNA by itself, 48 bases read in frame from the first base. CDR1 and CDR2, per the germline V gene, are MGHRA and YSYEKL. Trimming leaves V shorter by 4 bases and J shorter by 5 bases, with the junction holding 9 bases beyond the gene matches. TCRbeta CDR3 regions were amplified from genomic DNA using the immunoSEQ Assay, a bias-controlled multiplex PCR. Regarding the original processing steps: Within the assay, amplification of reference gene primers was used to estimate how many nucleated cells each sample contained. To quantify the absolute abundance of each unique TCRbeta CDR3 rearrangement, sequence reads were collapsed and filtered. Productive Simpson clonality was computed per sample as the square root of Simpson's diversity index over productive rearrangements. Drawn from immuneACCESS, this table holds only the in-frame rearrangements with V and J called that TCRdb kept. Clones are partly lost; checked studies trace under half to an unresolved V gene and leave the rest unexplained. Clone size and V and J calls were adopted from that table, with D and trimming inferred from the DNA. This sample gives some 180,000 clones in total; over 80% of them show up just once. The ten largest make up 6.5% to 7.5% of the sample.

The chain was built from TRBV4-1 and TRBJ1-4; a stretch of 8 junction bases matches TRBD1. This TCR was recovered from a woman aged 40 to 50 with COVID-19, enrolled during active disease. Input material: peripheral blood. The CDR3 reads as follows: CASSLKRTGRNEKLFF. The sequenced DNA is TGCGCCAGCAGCCTAAAAAGGACAGGGCGAAATGAAAAACTGTTTTTT.